This T cell receptor (beta chain) was retrieved from a study of T cells in localized non-small cell lung cancer. General study results and limits: Exceeding tumor, uninvolved adjacent lung had the highest T cell clonality. In the blood, greater T cell density corresponded to longer overall survival.

Note on this clone: Its target is unknown.

The V gene lost 7 bases and the J gene lost 2 bases, with 16 bases spanning the gap. The CDR3 totals 15 residues. From germline, CDR1 is MNHEY and CDR2 SMNVEV (reference sequence). Using immunoSEQ multiplex PCR, the repertoire was profiled, and TCRdb retains in-frame clones only, with some absent. Of some 11,000 clones in the sample, 90% were seen once. The receptor comes from a male donor at least 60 years old with stage III lung adenocarcinoma. The chain carries TRBV27 and TRBJ2-3, with D possibly being TRBD1 or TRBD2 (5 bases each). Sequencing was performed on peripheral blood, taken before any cancer treatment. The CDR3 DNA is TGTGCCAGCACACCTCGGGACCTCCCCACAGATACGCAGTATTTT. Its protein product is CASTPRDLPTDTQYF.